This T cell receptor (beta chain) was identified in a study of cytomegalovirus exposure and HLA in healthy donors. Study-wide findings and caveats: The study designated 160 or so TCR beta chains cytomegalovirus-associated. Most TCR sequences were rare, but some public TCRs occurred in many donors.

Notes on this clone: The target antigen is unknown.

Germline loops: CDR1 SGDLS, CDR2 YYNGEE. The CDR3 has 14 amino acids. The V end lost 2 bases, the J end lost 5 bases, and 12 bases lay between the germline ends. The method was immunoSEQ multiplex PCR; TCRdb's version includes in-frame clones alone and lacks a portion of them. The table includes 150,000 or so clones, around 89% detected once. Sequenced material: PBMCs. This TCR was recovered from a woman aged 25 to 45 in good health and CMV-seropositive. V gene TRBV9 combines with J gene TRBJ2-3, with D unclear. CDR3: CASSVERLGDTQYF. CDR3 nucleotides: TGTGCCAGCAGCGTGGAGAGACTGGGAGATACGCAGTATTTT.